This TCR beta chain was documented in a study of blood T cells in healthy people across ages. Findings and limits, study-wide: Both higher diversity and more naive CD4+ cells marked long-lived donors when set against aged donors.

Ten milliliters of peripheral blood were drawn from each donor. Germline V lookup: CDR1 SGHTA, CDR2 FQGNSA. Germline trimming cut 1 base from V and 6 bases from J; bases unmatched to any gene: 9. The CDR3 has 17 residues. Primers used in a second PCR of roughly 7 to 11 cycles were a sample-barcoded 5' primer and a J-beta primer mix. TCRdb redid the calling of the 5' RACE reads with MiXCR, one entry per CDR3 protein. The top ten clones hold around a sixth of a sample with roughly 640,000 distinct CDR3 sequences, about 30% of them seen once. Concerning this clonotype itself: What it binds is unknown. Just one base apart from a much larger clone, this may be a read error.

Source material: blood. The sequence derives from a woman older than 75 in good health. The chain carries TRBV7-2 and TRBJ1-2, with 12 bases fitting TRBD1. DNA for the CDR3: TGTGCCAGCAGCTTAGAAGGTTTGGGACAGGGGGCCCATGGCTACACCTTC. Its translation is CASSLEGLGQGAHGYTF.